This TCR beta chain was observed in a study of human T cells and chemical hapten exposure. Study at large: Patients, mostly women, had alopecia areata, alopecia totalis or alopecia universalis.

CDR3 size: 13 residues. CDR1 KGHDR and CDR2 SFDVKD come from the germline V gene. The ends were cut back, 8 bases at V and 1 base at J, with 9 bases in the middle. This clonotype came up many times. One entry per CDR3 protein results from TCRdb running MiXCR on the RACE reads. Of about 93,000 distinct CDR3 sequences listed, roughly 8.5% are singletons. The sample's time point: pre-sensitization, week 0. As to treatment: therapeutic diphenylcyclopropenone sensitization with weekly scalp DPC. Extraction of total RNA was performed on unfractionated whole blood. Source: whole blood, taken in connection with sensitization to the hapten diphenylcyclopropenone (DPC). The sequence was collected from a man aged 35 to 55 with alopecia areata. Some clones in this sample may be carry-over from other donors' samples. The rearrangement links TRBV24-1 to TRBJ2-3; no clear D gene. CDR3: CATTGIGTDTQYF. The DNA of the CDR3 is TGTGCCACCACGGGCATTGGCACAGATACGCAGTATTTT.